The source of this TCR beta chain is a study of CD8+ T cells in alopecia areata. General study findings and limits: Clonality in lesional scalp, especially alopecia totalis/universalis, exceeded that of normal scalp.

With respect to this clone: The antigen is unknown.

Treatment given: oral pan-JAK inhibitor, 5-10 mg twice daily. RNA was extracted and reverse transcribed into cDNA as the sequencing template. Data came from immunoSEQ multiplex PCR; TCRdb stores just in-frame clones and leaves some out. The sample carries approximately 160,000 clones, 60% to 75% recorded once. The source material was CD4+ T cells sorted from blood, sampled at week 24, from a patient treated with tofacitinib. This TCR was sampled from a human donor with alopecia areata.

The CDR3 is CSVDPLSGNTEAFF. DNA of the CDR3: TGCAGCGTTGATCCCCTATCCGGGAACACTGAAGCTTTCTTT. This chain uses TRBV29-1 with TRBJ1-1, with unresolved D. V lost 3 bases and J 1 base, leaving 12 bases between the germline ends. There are 14 residues in the CDR3. Per germline, CDR1 SQVTM and CDR2 ANQGSEA.